A selection of T cell receptor beta chains follows, all from one sample in a study of naive and memory T cell subsets. Via MiXCR, TCRdb re-called the UMI-ligation and nested PCR reads, giving one row per CDR3 protein. The repertoire includes around 160,000 distinct CDR3 sequences, over 15% of them detected once, and roughly 0.14% sits in the top ten. Input material: naive CD4+ T cells from blood. The receptors were sampled from a human donor in good health. CDR3s include the opening cysteine and the closing phenylalanine or tryptophan. The D gene is left open where the match is weak. The listing skips clone size in some rows; elsewhere it reads once, few, many or a size class.

j_gene: TRBJ2-4; abundance: few; v_gene: TRBV21-1; len: 19; d_gene: .; CDR3aa: CASETVKVFKNLAKNIQYF; CDR3nt: TGTGCCAGCGAGACTGTTAAGGTGTTCAAGAACCTAGCCAAAAACATTCAGTACTTC
j_gene: TRBJ2-3; abundance: .; v_gene: TRBV20-1; len: 14; d_gene: TRBD2; CDR3aa: CSATSGSLSDTQYF; CDR3nt: TGCAGTGCCACTAGCGGGAGTCTGTCAGATACGCAGTATTTT
j_gene: TRBJ1-2; abundance: .; v_gene: TRBV18; len: 13; d_gene: .; CDR3aa: CASSPRDNYGYTF; CDR3nt: TGTGCCAGCTCACCCCGGGACAACTATGGCTACACCTTC
j_gene: TRBJ2-7; abundance: .; v_gene: TRBV19; len: 15; d_gene: .; CDR3aa: CASTLSSGGTYEQYF; CDR3nt: TGTGCCAGTACCCTTTCCAGTGGCGGAACCTACGAGCAGTACTTC
j_gene: TRBJ2-1; abundance: few; v_gene: TRBV29-1; len: 14; d_gene: TRBD2; CDR3aa: CSVQRTSGSYEQFF; CDR3nt: TGCAGCGTCCAAAGGACTAGCGGGAGCTATGAGCAGTTCTTC
j_gene: TRBJ2-7; abundance: few; v_gene: TRBV9; len: 13; d_gene: .; CDR3aa: CASSVDLGQPSYF; CDR3nt: TGTGCCAGCAGCGTAGACCTCGGACAGCCTTCGTACTTC
j_gene: TRBJ2-1; abundance: many; v_gene: TRBV10-3; len: 15; d_gene: .; CDR3aa: CAISEPGSSYNEQFF; CDR3nt: TGTGCCATCAGTGAACCGGGATCCTCCTACAATGAGCAGTTCTTC
j_gene: TRBJ2-7; abundance: .; v_gene: TRBV3-1; len: 15; d_gene: .; CDR3aa: CASSQAPTSSYEQYF; CDR3nt: TGTGCCAGCAGCCAAGCCCCTACTAGTTCCTACGAGCAGTACTTC
j_gene: TRBJ2-1; abundance: .; v_gene: TRBV12-3/TRBV12-4; len: 18; d_gene: TRBD2; CDR3aa: CASSPGLAGVKSYNEQFF; CDR3nt: TGTGCCAGCAGCCCGGGACTAGCGGGAGTAAAGTCCTACAATGAGCAGTTCTTC
j_gene: TRBJ2-5; abundance: .; v_gene: TRBV12-3/TRBV12-4; len: 15; d_gene: .; CDR3aa: CASSSEGGPFETQYF; CDR3nt: TGTGCCAGCAGTTCGGAGGGTGGCCCGTTTGAGACCCAGTACTTC